A single sample is the source of the 3 T cell receptor beta chains below, sequenced in a study of blood T cell repertoires in COVID-19. The method was immunoSEQ multiplex PCR; TCRdb's version includes in-frame clones alone and lacks a portion of them. The sample lists tens of thousands of clones; approximately 91% were seen once. The sequencing sample was made of peripheral blood. These TCRs come from a woman aged 80 or older with active or convalescent COVID-19.

The CDR3 here is CASSRSPGNTEAFF. The CDR3 DNA is TGTGCCAGCAGCCGTTCTCCCGGGAACACTGAAGCTTTCTTT. This chain uses TRBV6-5 with TRBJ1-1; D is uncertain. Germline V gene sequence: CDR1 MNHEY, CDR2 SVGAGI. V was pared by 6 bases and J by 1 base, with 12 bases between. The CDR3 contains 14 residues.

V usage is TRBV6-5 and J usage is TRBJ1-6, with D possibly matching TRBD1 (6 bases). From germline, CDR1 is MNHEY and CDR2 SVGAGI. V was pared by 6 bases and J by 10 bases, with 13 bases between. The CDR3 covers 13 residues. CDR3 in DNA: TGTGCCAGCAGCCCGAACAGGGACTCACCCCTCCACTTT. This codes for CASSPNRDSPLHF.

The chain recombines TRBV9 with TRBJ2-1; 8 nucleotides align to TRBD2. After removal of 3 bases from V and 5 bases from J, the junction contained 1 base not matched to a gene. There are 13 residues in the CDR3. Germline values: CDR1 SGDLS, CDR2 YYNGEE. CDR3 amino acids: CASSGAGDNEQFF. The CDR3, as DNA: TGTGCCAGCAGCGGAGCGGGGGACAATGAGCAGTTCTTC.